The entry below gives a single TCR beta chain sequence along with its context. Its specificity is unknown. The V gene's germline CDR1 is LNHDA and CDR2 SQIVND (reference sequence). J lost 2 bases, V lost 6 bases, and 9 bases had no gene match. The CDR3 length is 16 residues. This sample was included in a study of PD-1 blockade in mismatch repair-deficient tumors. Study details: Enrolled about 2012-2017, patients had progressing, pretreated mismatch repair-deficient cancers of over nine types.

The method was immunoSEQ multiplex PCR; TCRdb's version includes in-frame clones alone and lacks a portion of them. The sample carries about 9,200 clones, roughly 84% recorded once. Time point specified: 10-day in vitro stimulation with candidate mutation-associated neoantigen peptide 1. Each of 7 or 8 ELISpot-reactive candidate peptides was used for 10-day stimulation. Findings of the study overall: After pembrolizumab, tumor-resident clones rose rapidly, then generally contracted before radiologic responses. All three positive peptides came from frameshift mutations, yielding about 150 blood TCRs.

The starting material was cells cultured in vitro, obtained from a patient treated with pembrolizumab. The TCR sequence derives from an adult with mismatch repair-deficient cancer. The chain joins TRBV19 to TRBJ2-1, with 8 nucleotides matching TRBD2. The CDR3, as DNA: TGTGCCAGTAGGGGGGGTAGCGGGGAAACCTACAATGAGCAGTTCTTC. The encoded protein is CASRGGSGETYNEQFF.